The 15 T cell receptor beta chains presented below share a single source sample, sequenced in a study of Ad26.COV2.S vaccination and SARS-CoV-2 variants. Assay used: immunoSEQ multiplex PCR; TCRdb lists only in-frame clones, some missing. The repertoire holds approximately 97,000 clones, with around 81% as singletons. Here the sequenced sample was peripheral blood, taken after recovery from COVID-19. The receptor source for this set is a human donor who had recovered from COVID-19.

The sample holds many counts of this clone. The chain employs TRBV6-5 and TRBJ2-7; 8 bases match TRBD2. This CDR3 contains 15 residues. Unmatched junction bases numbered 7, after V lost 0 bases and J lost 6 bases. Germline V gene sequence: CDR1 MNHEY, CDR2 SVGAGI. DNA of the CDR3: TGTGCCAGCAGTTACTCAACGGGACTAGTCTCCGAGCAGTACTTC. It encodes CASSYSTGLVSEQYF.

The chain carries TRBV30 and TRBJ2-7; TRBD1 aligns across 7 bases. The ends lost 5 bases at V and 3 bases at J; junction bases unmatched: 10. CDR3 length equals 14 residues. Germline loops: CDR1 GTSNPN, CDR2 SVGIG (reference sequence). CDR3 sequence: CAWANRGPHYEQYF. The DNA of the CDR3 is TGTGCCTGGGCAAACAGGGGACCTCACTACGAGCAGTACTTC.

This clone was detected only once. The rearrangement joins TRBV1 to TRBJ2-1; TRBD1, as called in the table, went unchecked against the DNA. TRBV1 has pseudogene status. The length of the CDR3 is 16 residues. The CDR3 spells CTSSQDQGGAYNEQFF. The CDR3 DNA is TGCACCAGCAGCCAAGATCAAGGGGGCGCGTACAATGAGCAGTTCTTC.

The chain couples TRBV10-2 to TRBJ2-2, with 7 bases matching TRBD1. After removal of 6 bases from V and 4 bases from J, the junction contained 5 bases not matched to a gene. This CDR3 is built from 14 residues. Germline V gene data show CDR1 as WSHSY and CDR2 as SAAADI. The CDR3 region has the DNA TGCGCCAGCAGGAGGGGGCAGGGCACCGGGGAGCTGTTTTTT. Translating gives CASRRGQGTGELFF.

J is TRBJ2-5 and V is TRBV7-7; D not certain. Trimming removed 7 bases at V and 2 bases at J, with 11 bases between. The CDR3 length is 13 residues. The germline V gene encodes CDR1 SSHAT and CDR2 FNYEAQ (reference sequence). The CDR3 spells CASKSLGQETQYF. CDR3 DNA: TGTGCCAGCAAGAGCCTTGGTCAAGAGACCCAGTACTTC.

The rearrangement links TRBV5-1 to TRBJ1-6, with D perhaps matching TRBD1 (5 bases). Germline values: CDR1 SGHRS, CDR2 YFSETQ. V shed 0 bases and J shed 7 bases, with 14 bases lying between them. The CDR3 has 16 amino acids. CDR3 protein: CASSLVGVAENSPLHF. The CDR3 DNA reads TGCGCCAGCAGCTTGGTGGGGGTGGCCGAGAATTCACCCCTCCACTTT.

The chain uses TRBV15 and TRBJ1-2, with D unclear. Germline-derived CDR1 and CDR2 are LNHNV and YYDKDF (reference sequence). The CDR3 sequence is 17 residues long. Trimming removed 3 bases at V and 6 bases at J, with 23 bases between. CDR3 coding DNA: TGTGCCACCAGCAGCCCTATAAAAGGAGAAGGGCAACATGGCTACACCTTC. This encodes CATSSPIKGEGQHGYTF.

The CDR3 nucleotides read TGCGCCAGCAGCTTAAACCTGGGCACCGGGGAGCTGTTTTTT. It specifies CASSLNLGTGELFF. The chain couples TRBV5-1 to TRBJ2-2; D is ambiguous. CDR1 SGHRS and CDR2 YFSETQ come from the germline V gene. Trimming cost V 2 bases and J 4 bases, with 9 bases left between them. The CDR3 is 14 amino acids.

This chain connects TRBV6-1 to TRBJ1-6, with 7 bases aligning to TRBD1. Trimming cost V 1 base and J 9 bases; bases outside gene matches: 9. CDR3 length: 16 amino acids. The germline CDR1 and CDR2 sequences are MNHNS and SASEGT. The CDR3 DNA follows: TGTGCCAGCAGTGAAGTTCACAGGGGATATGCTTCACCCCTCCACTTT. Its translation: CASSEVHRGYASPLHF.

V gene TRBV11-2 combines with J gene TRBJ1-1; D gene unclear. This CDR3 spans 15 amino acids. Trimming cost V 5 bases and J 0 bases, with 13 bases left between them. Germline CDR1 is SGHAT and CDR2 is FQNNGV. CDR3 region: CASSRGPAMNTEAFF. The CDR3 region has the DNA TGTGCCAGCAGCCGAGGGCCGGCTATGAACACTGAAGCTTTCTTT.

This chain connects TRBV12-5 to TRBJ2-1, with TRBD2 identical over 7 bases. Trimming at V came to 9 bases and at J to 0 bases, leaving 8 bases not matched to a gene. CDR3 size: 15 residues. The germline CDR1 and CDR2 sequences are LGHNT and FRNRAP. CDR3 bases: TGTGCTAGCAGGCGCGGGGGTAACTCCTACAATGAGCAGTTCTTC. As protein: CASRRGGNSYNEQFF.

The chain is built from TRBV2 and TRBJ1-5, with unresolved D. Germline-derived CDR1 and CDR2 are SNHLY and FYNNEI. The CDR3 extends over 13 amino acids. Between the trimmed V and J ends, which lost 4 bases and 9 bases, there was a span of 13 bases. The CDR3 region has the DNA TGTGCCAGCAGTGCAGGTAACGACCGGCCCCAGCATTTT. Residues: CASSAGNDRPQHF.

The chain joins TRBV2 to TRBJ1-2; no clear D. Per the germline V gene, CDR1 is SNHLY and CDR2 is FYNNEI. The CDR3 loop spans 12 amino acids. With 1 base removed from V and 8 bases from J, the gap between germline ends came to 8 bases. The CDR3 bases are TGTGCCAGCAGTGAAGGTCCGGGGGGCTACACCTTC. This gives the protein CASSEGPGGYTF.

The chain recombines TRBV10-2 with TRBJ2-2; D may be TRBD2 (5 bases). This CDR3 is built from 11 residues. Germline-derived CDR1 and CDR2 are WSHSY and SAAADI. The V and J ends lost 3 bases and 10 bases respectively, with 6 bases between them. The CDR3 DNA reads as TGCGCCAGCAGTGAAGGACTGGAGCTGTTTTTT. This translates into CASSEGLELFF.

This chain links TRBV7-9 with TRBJ2-1, with 12 bases lining up with TRBD2. This CDR3 region has 16 residues. V lost 5 bases and J lost 6; bases outside the gene matches: 8. Germline lookup yields CDR1 SEHNR and CDR2 FQNEAQ (reference sequence). CDR3 residues: CASSLLTSGGTNEQFF. CDR3 sequence (DNA): TGTGCCAGCAGCCTGTTAACTAGCGGGGGGACCAATGAGCAGTTCTTC.